This TCR beta chain was retrieved from a study of cytomegalovirus exposure and HLA in healthy donors. V gave up 0 bases and J gave up 7 bases; unmatched junction bases: 6. There are 14 residues in the CDR3. Germline loops: CDR1 LNHNV, CDR2 YYDKDF (reference sequence). The PCR ran on 60 Vbeta and 13 Jbeta primers. Using immunoSEQ multiplex PCR, the repertoire was profiled, and TCRdb retains in-frame clones only, with some absent. This sample has about 160,000 clones, with approximately 70% found just once. The specimen was PBMCs. The source is a man aged 35 to 55 in good health and CMV-seropositive. The chain employs TRBV15 and TRBJ2-7; 7 positions match TRBD2. CDR3 sequence: CATSRDWDYSEQYF. The CDR3 coding sequence is TGTGCCACCAGCAGAGATTGGGACTATTCGGAGCAGTACTTC.